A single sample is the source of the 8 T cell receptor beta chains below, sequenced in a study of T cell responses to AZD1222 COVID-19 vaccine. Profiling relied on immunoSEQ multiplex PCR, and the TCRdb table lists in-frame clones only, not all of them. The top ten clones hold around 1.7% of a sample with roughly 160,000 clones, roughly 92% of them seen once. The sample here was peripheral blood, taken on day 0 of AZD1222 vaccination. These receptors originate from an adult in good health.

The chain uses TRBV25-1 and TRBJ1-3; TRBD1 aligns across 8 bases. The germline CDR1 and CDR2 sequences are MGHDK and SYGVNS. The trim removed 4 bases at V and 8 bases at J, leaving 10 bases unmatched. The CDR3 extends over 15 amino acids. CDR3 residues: CASSADRVGVDTIYF. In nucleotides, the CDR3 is TGTGCCAGCAGTGCGGACAGGGTGGGGGTGGACACCATATATTTT.

The DNA for the CDR3 is TGCGCCAGCAGTCAAGGTTCCCCGGGACAGGGCGCAGATACGCAGTATTTT. It codes for CASSQGSPGQGADTQYF. The rearrangement joins TRBV23-1 to TRBJ2-3; TRBD1 agrees at 9 bases. TRBV23-1 is assigned to the ORF class and has an uncertain function. V shed 2 bases and J 4 bases; nucleotides not matched to a gene: 10. CDR3 length: 17 amino acids.

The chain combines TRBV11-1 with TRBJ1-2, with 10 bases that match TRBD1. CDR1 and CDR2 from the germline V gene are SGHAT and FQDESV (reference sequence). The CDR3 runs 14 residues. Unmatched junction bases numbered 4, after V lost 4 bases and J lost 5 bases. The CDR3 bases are TGTGCCAGCAGCTCCCGGACAGGGGGTTATGGCTACACCTTC. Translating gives CASSSRTGGYGYTF.

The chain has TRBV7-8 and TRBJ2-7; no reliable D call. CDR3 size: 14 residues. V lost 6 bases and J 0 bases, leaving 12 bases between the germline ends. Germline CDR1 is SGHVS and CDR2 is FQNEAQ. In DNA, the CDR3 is TGTGCCAGCAGTATTACCCAGGTCTCCTACGAGCAGTACTTC. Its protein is CASSITQVSYEQYF.

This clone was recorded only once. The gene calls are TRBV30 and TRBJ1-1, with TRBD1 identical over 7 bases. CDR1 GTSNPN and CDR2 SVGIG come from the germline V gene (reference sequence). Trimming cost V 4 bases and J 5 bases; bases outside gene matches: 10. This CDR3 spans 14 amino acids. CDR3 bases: TGTGCCTGGACCCCCAGGGGGGGGAATACTGAAGCTTTCTTT. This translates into CAWTPRGGNTEAFF.

The CDR3 nucleotides read TGTGCCAGCAGCGTAGCCCCCAATGAGCAGTTCTTC. Protein sequence: CASSVAPNEQFF. The gene calls are TRBV9 and TRBJ2-1, with D unclear. Trimming cost V 0 bases and J 6 bases, with 4 bases left between them. The CDR3 extends over 12 amino acids. Germline loops: CDR1 SGDLS, CDR2 YYNGEE.

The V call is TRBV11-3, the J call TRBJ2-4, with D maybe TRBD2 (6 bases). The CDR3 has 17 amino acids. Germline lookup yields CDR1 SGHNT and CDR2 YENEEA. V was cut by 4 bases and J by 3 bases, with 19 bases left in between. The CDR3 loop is CASSSGTLNGGKNIQYF. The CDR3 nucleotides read TGTGCCAGCAGCTCCGGGACTCTTAACGGGGGCAAAAACATTCAGTACTTC.

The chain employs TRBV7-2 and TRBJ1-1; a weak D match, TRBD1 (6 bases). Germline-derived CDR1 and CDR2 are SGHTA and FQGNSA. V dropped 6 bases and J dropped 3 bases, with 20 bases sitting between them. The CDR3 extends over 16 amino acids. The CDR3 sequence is CASSPPQGRTYTEAFF. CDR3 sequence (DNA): TGTGCCAGCAGTCCTCCCCAGGGGCGGACCTACACTGAAGCTTTCTTT.